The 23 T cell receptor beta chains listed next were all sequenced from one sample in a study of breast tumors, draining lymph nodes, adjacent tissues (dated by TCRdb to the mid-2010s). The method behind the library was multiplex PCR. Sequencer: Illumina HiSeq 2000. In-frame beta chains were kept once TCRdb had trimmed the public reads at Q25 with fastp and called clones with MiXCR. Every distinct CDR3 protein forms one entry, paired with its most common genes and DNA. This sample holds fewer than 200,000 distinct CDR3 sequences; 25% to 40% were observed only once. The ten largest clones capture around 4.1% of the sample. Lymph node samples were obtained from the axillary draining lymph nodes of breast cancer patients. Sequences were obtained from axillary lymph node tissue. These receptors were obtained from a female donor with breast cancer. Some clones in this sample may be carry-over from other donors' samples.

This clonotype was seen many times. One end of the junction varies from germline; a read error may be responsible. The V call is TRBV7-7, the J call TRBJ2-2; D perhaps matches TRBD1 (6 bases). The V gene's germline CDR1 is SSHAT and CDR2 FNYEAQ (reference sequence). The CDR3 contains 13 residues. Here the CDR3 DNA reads TGTGCTAGCAGCTTAGGGGGCACCGGGGAGCTGTTTTTT. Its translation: CASSLGGTGELFF. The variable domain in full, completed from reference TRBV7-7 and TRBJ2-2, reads GAGVSQSPRYKVTKRGQDVTLRCDPISSHATLYWYQQALGQGPEFLTYFNYEAQPDKSGLPSDRFSAERPEGSISTLTIQRTEQRDSAMYRCASSLGGTGELFFGEGSRLTVL.

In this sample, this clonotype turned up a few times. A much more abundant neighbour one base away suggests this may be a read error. As DNA, the CDR3 is TGCAGTGCGACCCTGGAGCGGGGGGGAGCGACCCAGTACTTC. Translation: CSATLERGGATQYF. This chain connects TRBV20-1 to TRBJ2-5; 10 bases are shared with TRBD2. V lost 6 bases to trimming and J lost 7 bases; unmatched junction nucleotides: 11. The CDR3 runs 14 residues. The germline CDR1 and CDR2 sequences are DFQATT and SNEGSKA (reference sequence).

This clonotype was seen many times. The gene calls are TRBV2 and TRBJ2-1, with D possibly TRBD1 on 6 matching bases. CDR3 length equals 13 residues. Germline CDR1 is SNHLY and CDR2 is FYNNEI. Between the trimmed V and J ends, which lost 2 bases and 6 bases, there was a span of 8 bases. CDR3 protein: CASSENRVNEQFF. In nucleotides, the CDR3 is TGTGCCAGCAGTGAAAACAGGGTCAATGAGCAGTTCTTC.

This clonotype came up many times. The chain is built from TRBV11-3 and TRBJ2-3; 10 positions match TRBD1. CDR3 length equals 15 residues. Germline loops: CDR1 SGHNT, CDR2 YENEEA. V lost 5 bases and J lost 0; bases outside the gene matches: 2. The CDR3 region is CASSRGQGSTDTQYF. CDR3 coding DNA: TGTGCCAGCAGCAGGGGACAGGGGAGCACAGATACGCAGTATTTT.

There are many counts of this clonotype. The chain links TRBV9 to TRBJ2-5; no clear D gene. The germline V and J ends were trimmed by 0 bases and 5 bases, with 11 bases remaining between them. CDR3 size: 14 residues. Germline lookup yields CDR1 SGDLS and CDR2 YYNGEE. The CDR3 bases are TGTGCCAGCAGCGTAGATCCTTATCTGGAGACCCAGTACTTC. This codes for CASSVDPYLETQYF.

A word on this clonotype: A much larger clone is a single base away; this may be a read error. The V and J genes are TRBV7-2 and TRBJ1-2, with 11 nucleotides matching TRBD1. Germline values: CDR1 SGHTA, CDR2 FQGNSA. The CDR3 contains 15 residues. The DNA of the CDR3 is TGTGCCAGCAGCTTTCCGGGACAGGGGGACTATGGCTACCCCTTC. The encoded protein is CASSFPGQGDYGYPF.

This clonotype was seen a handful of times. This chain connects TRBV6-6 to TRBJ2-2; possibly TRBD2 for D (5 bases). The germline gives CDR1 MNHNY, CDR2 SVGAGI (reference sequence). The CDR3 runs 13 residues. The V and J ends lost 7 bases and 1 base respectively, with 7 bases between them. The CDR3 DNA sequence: TGTGCCAGCATTCGGGGGAACACCGGGGAGCTGTTTTTT. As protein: CASIRGNTGELFF.

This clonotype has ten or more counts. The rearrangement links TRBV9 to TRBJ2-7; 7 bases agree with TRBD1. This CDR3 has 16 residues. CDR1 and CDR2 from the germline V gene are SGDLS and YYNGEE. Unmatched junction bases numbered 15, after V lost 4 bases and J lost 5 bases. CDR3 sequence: CASSPLSGTVVHEQYF. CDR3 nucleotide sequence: TGTGCCAGCAGCCCGCTCTCCGGGACAGTCGTCCACGAGCAGTACTTC.

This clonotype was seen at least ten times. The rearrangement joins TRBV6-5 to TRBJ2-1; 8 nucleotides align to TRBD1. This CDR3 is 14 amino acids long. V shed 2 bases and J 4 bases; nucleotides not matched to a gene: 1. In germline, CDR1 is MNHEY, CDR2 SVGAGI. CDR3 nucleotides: TGTGCCAGCAGTTACCGGGACAGGTACAATGAGCAGTTCTTC. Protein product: CASSYRDRYNEQFF.

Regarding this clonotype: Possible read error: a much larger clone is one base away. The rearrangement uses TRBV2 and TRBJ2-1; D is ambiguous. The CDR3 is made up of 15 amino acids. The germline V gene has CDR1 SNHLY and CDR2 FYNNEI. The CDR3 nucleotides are TGTGCCAGCAGTGAACTTCTCGACTCCTACAATGAGCGGTTCTTC. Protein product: CASSELLDSYNERFF.

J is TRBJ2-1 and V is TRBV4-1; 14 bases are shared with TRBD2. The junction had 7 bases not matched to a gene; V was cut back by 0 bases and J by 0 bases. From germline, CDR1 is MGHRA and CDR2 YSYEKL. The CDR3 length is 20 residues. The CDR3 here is CASSQDRLAGGPGSYNEQFF. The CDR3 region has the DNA TGCGCCAGCAGCCAAGATCGACTAGCGGGGGGGCCGGGCTCCTACAATGAGCAGTTCTTC.

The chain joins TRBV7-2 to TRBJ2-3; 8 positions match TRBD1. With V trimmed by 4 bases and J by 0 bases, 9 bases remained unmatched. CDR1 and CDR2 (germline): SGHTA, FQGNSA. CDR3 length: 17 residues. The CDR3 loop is CASSSDRGGVSTDTQYF. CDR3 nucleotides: TGTGCCAGCAGCTCTGACAGGGGTGGGGTTAGCACAGATACGCAGTATTTT.

This CDR3 is CASSYDSLGGYEQYF. The CDR3 coding sequence is TGTGCCAGCAGTTACGACAGCCTGGGCGGGTACGAGCAGTACTTC. The rearrangement joins TRBV6-2 or TRBV6-3 to TRBJ2-7, with D possibly being TRBD1 or TRBD2 (5 bases each). This CDR3 is built from 15 residues. The germline CDR1 and CDR2 sequences are MNHEY and SVGEGT. Trimming shortened V by 2 bases and J by 4 bases, and 15 bases separated the two germline ends.

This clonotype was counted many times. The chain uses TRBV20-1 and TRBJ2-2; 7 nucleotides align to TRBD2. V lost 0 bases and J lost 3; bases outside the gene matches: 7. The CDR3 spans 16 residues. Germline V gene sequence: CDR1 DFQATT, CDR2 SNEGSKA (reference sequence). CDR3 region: CSARDLGGKDTGELFF. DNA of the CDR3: TGCAGTGCTAGAGATCTGGGGGGGAAGGACACCGGGGAGCTGTTTTTT.

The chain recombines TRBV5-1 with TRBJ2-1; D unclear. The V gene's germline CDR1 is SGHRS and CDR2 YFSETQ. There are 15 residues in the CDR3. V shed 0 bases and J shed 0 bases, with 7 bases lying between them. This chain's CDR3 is CASSLEQSSYNEQFF. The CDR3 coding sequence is TGCGCCAGCAGCTTGGAACAGAGCTCCTACAATGAGCAGTTCTTC.

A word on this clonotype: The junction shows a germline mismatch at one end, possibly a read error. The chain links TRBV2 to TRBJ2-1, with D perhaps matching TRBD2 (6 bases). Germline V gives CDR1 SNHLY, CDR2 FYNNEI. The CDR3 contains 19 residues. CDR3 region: CASSESGLVGGVSYNEQFF. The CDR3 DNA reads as TGCGCCAGCAGTGAAAGTGGGCTAGTGGGAGGAGTATCCTACAATGAGCAGTTCTTC. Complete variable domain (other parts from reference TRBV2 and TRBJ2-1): EPEVTQTPSHQVTQMGQEVILRCVPISNHLYFYWYRQILGQKVEFLVSFYNNEISEKSEIFDDQFSVERPDGSNFTLKIRSTKLEDSAMYFCASSESGLVGGVSYNEQFFGPGTRLTVL.

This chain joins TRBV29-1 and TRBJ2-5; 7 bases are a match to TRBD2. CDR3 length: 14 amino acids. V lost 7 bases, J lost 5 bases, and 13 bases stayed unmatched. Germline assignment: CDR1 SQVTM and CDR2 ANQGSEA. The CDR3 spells CSAPGGGKQETQYF. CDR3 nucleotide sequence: TGCAGCGCTCCCGGCGGGGGAAAGCAGGAGACCCAGTACTTC.

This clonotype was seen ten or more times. CDR3 loop: CASSFFSGGDNEQFF. CDR3 nucleotides: TGTGCCAGCAGTTTCTTTTCCGGCGGGGACAATGAGCAGTTCTTC. This chain links TRBV12-3 or TRBV12-4 with TRBJ2-1, with a weak D call TRBD2 (6 bases). The CDR3 sequence is 15 residues long. V was cut by 3 bases and J by 5 bases, with 14 bases left in between.

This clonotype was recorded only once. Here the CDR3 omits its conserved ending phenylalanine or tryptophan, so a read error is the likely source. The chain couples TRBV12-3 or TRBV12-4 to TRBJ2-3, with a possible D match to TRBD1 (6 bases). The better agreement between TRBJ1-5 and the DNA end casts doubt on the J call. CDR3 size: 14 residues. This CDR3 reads CASNRGTSTDTQHL. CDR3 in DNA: TGTGCCAGCAATAGGGGGACTAGCACAGATACGCAGCATCTT.

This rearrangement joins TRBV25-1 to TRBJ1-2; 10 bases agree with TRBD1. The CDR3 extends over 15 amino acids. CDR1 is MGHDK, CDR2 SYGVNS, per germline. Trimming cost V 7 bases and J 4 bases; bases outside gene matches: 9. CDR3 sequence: CASKGQGLPSYGYTF. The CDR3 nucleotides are TGTGCCAGCAAGGGACAGGGGCTTCCTAGCTATGGCTACACCTTC.

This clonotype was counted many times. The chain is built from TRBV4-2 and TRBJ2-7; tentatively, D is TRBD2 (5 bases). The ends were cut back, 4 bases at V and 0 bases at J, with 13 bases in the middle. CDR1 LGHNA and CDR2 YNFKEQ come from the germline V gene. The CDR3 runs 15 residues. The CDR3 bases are TGTGCCAGCAGCCCTACGACTACAAGCTCCTACGAGCAGTACTTC. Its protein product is CASSPTTTSSYEQYF.

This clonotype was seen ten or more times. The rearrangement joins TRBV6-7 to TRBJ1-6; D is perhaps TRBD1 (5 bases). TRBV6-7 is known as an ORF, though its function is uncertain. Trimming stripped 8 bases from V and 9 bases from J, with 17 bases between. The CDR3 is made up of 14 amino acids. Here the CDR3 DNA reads TGTGCCAGCGTAGGAGGGTTTAGGGGTTCACCCCTCCACTTT. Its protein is CASVGGFRGSPLHF.

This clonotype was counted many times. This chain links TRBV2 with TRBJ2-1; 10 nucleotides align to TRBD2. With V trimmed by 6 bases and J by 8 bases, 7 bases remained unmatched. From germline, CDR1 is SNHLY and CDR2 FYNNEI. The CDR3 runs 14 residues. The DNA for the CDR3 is TGTGCCAGCAGAAGGACTAGCGGCATAGATGAGCAGTTCTTC. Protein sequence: CASRRTSGIDEQFF.